This TCR beta chain emerged from a study of OX40 agonist ivuxolimab in advanced cancers. Study in general: The patients' treatment was ivuxolimab, an agonistic anti-OX40 (CD134) antibody. With a range of 23 to 79, age averaged about 58 years, and 65% to 85% were male. Patients assigned to dose escalation were diagnosed with hepatocellular carcinoma, melanoma, renal cell or head and neck cancer.

Produced via immunoSEQ multiplex PCR; TCRdb's table is partial and in-frame only. The sample yields 70,000 or so clones, roughly 87% seen once. Findings and limits, study-wide: The investigators did not determine what antigen specificity the expanded peripheral T cells had.

Trimming shortened V by 3 bases and J by 4 bases, and 15 bases separated the two germline ends. This CDR3 is 16 amino acids long. Germline V gene sequence: CDR1 SEHNR, CDR2 FQNEAQ (reference sequence). Concerning this clone itself: Its antigen is unidentified.

The TCR was taken from an adult with an advanced solid tumor such as melanoma, head and neck, liver or kidney cancer. Here the sequenced sample was CD4+ or CD8+ T cells sorted from blood, taken in a trial of the OX40 agonist ivuxolimab. The chain recombines TRBV7-9 with TRBJ2-2; D unclear. The CDR3 reads CASSFFAYHVTGELFF. In DNA form, the CDR3 reads TGTGCCAGCAGCTTTTTTGCATATCACGTCACCGGGGAGCTGTTTTTT.